Shown below are 28 T cell receptor beta chains from a single sample sequenced in a study of blood T cell repertoires in COVID-19. The assay was immunoSEQ multiplex PCR, and TCRdb's table has in-frame clones only and misses some. This table holds around 300,000 clones, approximately 88% found once. Material for sequencing was PBMCs or T cells enriched from blood (not recorded which). The receptors were gathered from a woman aged 40 to 50 who had recovered from COVID-19.

The J gene is TRBJ1-3, the V gene TRBV9, with TRBD1 identical over 8 bases. Germline CDR1 reads SGDLS; CDR2 reads YYNGEE. The CDR3 extends over 16 amino acids. The junction had 4 bases not matched to a gene; V was cut back by 2 bases and J by 0 bases. The CDR3 protein is CASSVGQGNSGNTIYF. For the CDR3, the DNA is TGTGCCAGCAGCGTTGGACAGGGCAACTCTGGAAACACCATATATTTT. The full variable domain, in which reference TRBV9 and TRBJ1-3 provide the parts outside the CDR3, is DSGVTQTPKHLITATGQRVTLRCSPRSGDLSVYWYQQSLDQGLQFLIQYYNGEERAKGNILERFSAQQFPDLHSELNLSSLELGDSALYFCASSVGQGNSGNTIYFGEGSWLTVV.

The rearrangement links TRBV5-1 to TRBJ2-1; TRBD2 is a possible D gene (6 bases). The CDR3 runs to 16 residues. The V end was cut by 0 bases, the J end by 6 bases, with 16 bases between. Germline V gene sequence: CDR1 SGHRS, CDR2 YFSETQ. The CDR3 DNA is TGCGCCAGCAGCTTGGGAACTGGGGGGTCCGGCAATGAGCAGTTCTTC. Residues: CASSLGTGGSGNEQFF.

This clone has only one observation. The chain links TRBV6-2 or TRBV6-3 to TRBJ2-7, with D possibly being TRBD2 (6 bases). This CDR3 contains 14 residues. V lost 5 bases, J lost 5 bases, and 16 bases lay in between. Germline lookup yields CDR1 MNHEY and CDR2 SVGEGT. The CDR3 sequence: CASSRSRRGDEQYF. The CDR3, as DNA: TGTGCCAGCAGTCGGTCCCGCCGCGGGGACGAGCAGTACTTC.

This rearrangement joins TRBV5-1 to TRBJ1-5; possible D gene TRBD1, 5 bases. The V end lost 4 bases, the J end lost 7 bases, and 15 bases lay between the germline ends. CDR3 length: 14 residues. The V gene's germline CDR1 is SGHRS and CDR2 YFSETQ. CDR3 in amino acids: CASSPDVGGQPQHF. Here the CDR3 DNA reads TGCGCCAGCAGCCCGGATGTGGGGGGGCAGCCCCAGCATTTT.

V and J are TRBV30 and TRBJ2-2, with 7 bases lining up with TRBD2. J lost 3 bases, V lost 2 bases, and 9 bases had no gene match. CDR3 length: 16 amino acids. Germline V CDR1 and CDR2: GTSNPN, SVGIG (reference sequence). CDR3 nucleotides: TGTGCCTGGAGTTCCGGAGCGGGGACTTACACCGGGGAGCTGTTTTTT. This codes for CAWSSGAGTYTGELFF.

The chain employs TRBV6-1 and TRBJ2-3, with TRBD2 matching 7 bases. The CDR3 extends over 15 amino acids. Germline V gene data show CDR1 as MNHNS and CDR2 as SASEGT. The V segment lost 3 bases and the J segment 0 bases; nucleotides outside the gene matches: 3. CDR3 sequence (DNA): TGTGCCAGCAGTGAGGTTAGCGGGAGCACAGATACGCAGTATTTT. Its translation: CASSEVSGSTDTQYF.

This chain links TRBV7-9 with TRBJ1-5; 10 positions match TRBD1. This CDR3 is built from 15 residues. After removal of 5 bases from V and 9 bases from J, the junction contained 10 bases not matched to a gene. CDR1 is SEHNR, CDR2 FQNEAQ, per germline (reference sequence). CDR3 in amino acids: CASSRDRGPPRPQHF. The CDR3 DNA reads as TGTGCCAGCAGCCGAGACAGGGGGCCCCCTCGGCCCCAGCATTTT.

The CDR3 DNA follows: TGCGCCAGCAGCCCTACCGGGACAGTGAACTATGGCTACACCTTC. Translated, it gives CASSPTGTVNYGYTF. The chain couples TRBV5-1 to TRBJ1-2; TRBD1 aligns across 7 bases. Germline CDR1 is SGHRS and CDR2 is YFSETQ. After removal of 4 bases from V and 2 bases from J, the junction contained 8 bases not matched to a gene. The CDR3 runs to 15 residues.

This chain uses TRBV30 with TRBJ2-5; 7 bases map to TRBD2. Unmatched junction bases numbered 12, after V lost 1 base and J lost 4 bases. CDR1 and CDR2 from the germline V gene are GTSNPN and SVGIG (reference sequence). The CDR3 totals 16 residues. CDR3: CAWSAGLLAAGETQYF. CDR3 bases: TGTGCCTGGAGTGCGGGCCTCCTAGCGGCCGGAGAGACCCAGTACTTC.

This clone was seen only once. The V gene is TRBV6-5, the J gene TRBJ2-7, with 7 bases matching TRBD1. The V segment lost 4 bases and the J segment 5 bases; nucleotides outside the gene matches: 11. The CDR3 has 15 amino acids. CDR1 and CDR2 from the germline V gene are MNHEY and SVGAGI. CDR3: CASSLIQGSPHEQYF. The CDR3 bases are TGTGCCAGCAGTTTAATACAGGGGTCCCCCCACGAGCAGTACTTC.

The CDR3 region has the DNA TGTGCCAGCAGCCTGGACAGGGGGTCCTACGAGCAGTACTTC. Protein: CASSLDRGSYEQYF. The chain employs TRBV7-9 and TRBJ2-7; 10 bases align to TRBD1. The CDR3 runs 14 residues. The germline CDR1 and CDR2 sequences are SEHNR and FQNEAQ (reference sequence). Germline trimming cut 5 bases from V and 1 base from J; bases unmatched to any gene: 2.

The count of this clone is one. The same CDR3 is also encoded by other DNA sequences in this sample. The V and J genes are TRBV6-5 and TRBJ1-1; 7 nucleotides match TRBD1. Germline assignment: CDR1 MNHEY and CDR2 SVGAGI. The ends lost 2 bases at V and 1 base at J; junction bases unmatched: 7. CDR3 length: 16 amino acids. Here the CDR3 reads CASSYRRQGGNTEAFF. CDR3 nucleotide sequence: TGTGCCAGCAGTTACCGCCGACAGGGCGGGAACACTGAAGCTTTCTTT.

The rearrangement joins TRBV3-1 (or the pseudogene TRBV3-2) to TRBJ1-1; D is possibly TRBD1 (6 bases). Germline CDR1 LGHDT, CDR2 YNNKEL (reference sequence). Trimming took off 6 bases at V and 1 base at J, with 18 bases between the two ends. This CDR3 is 16 amino acids long. Here the CDR3 DNA reads TGTGCCAGCAGGCCCCGCGGGGGGCCTACGAACACTGAAGCTTTCTTT. Protein product: CASRPRGGPTNTEAFF.

The V and J genes are TRBV4-3 and TRBJ1-4; D not certain. CDR3 length equals 16 residues. The V gene lost 0 bases and the J gene lost 2 bases, with 10 bases spanning the gap. Germline V gives CDR1 LGHNA, CDR2 YSLEER. CDR3 amino acids: CASSQDYGVTNEKLFF. The CDR3 DNA is TGCGCCAGCAGCCAAGATTATGGAGTGACTAATGAAAAACTGTTTTTT.

The chain links TRBV7-9 to TRBJ2-1; D perhaps matches TRBD1 (6 bases). The CDR3 extends over 13 amino acids. Germline V lookup: CDR1 SEHNR, CDR2 FQNEAQ (reference sequence). Trimming removed 8 bases from V and 2 bases from J, with 10 bases in between. Here the CDR3 DNA reads TGTGCCAGCGGTGGGGGCGCCTACAATGAGCAGTTCTTC. Protein product: CASGGGAYNEQFF.

The chain employs TRBV6-5 and TRBJ2-7, with TRBD2 as a possible D gene (6 bases). The V end was cut by 6 bases, the J end by 8 bases, with 20 bases between. The CDR3 has 14 residues. Germline values: CDR1 MNHEY, CDR2 SVGAGI. The CDR3 sequence: CASSRQVGEVKQYF. The CDR3 DNA follows: TGTGCCAGCAGCCGGCAGGTTGGGGAGGTCAAGCAGTACTTC.

The chain employs TRBV20-1 and TRBJ2-7; no clear D. This CDR3 has 11 amino acids. V gave up 6 bases and J gave up 6 bases, with 12 bases separating them. Germline CDR1 and CDR2: DFQATT and SNEGSKA (reference sequence). CDR3 nucleotides: TGCAGTGCCAGGCTGGGTGCCGAGCAGTACTTC. Amino acids: CSARLGAEQYF.

The genes are TRBV19 and TRBJ2-1; 10 nucleotides line up with TRBD1. CDR3 length: 14 residues. Germline lookup yields CDR1 LNHDA and CDR2 SQIVND (reference sequence). V was pared by 8 bases and J by 8 bases, with 9 bases of the junction left unmatched. Written as DNA, the CDR3 is TGTGCCAGTCACCCGGGACAGGGGTACGATGAGCAGTTCTTC. Encoded protein: CASHPGQGYDEQFF.

The chain has TRBV11-2 and TRBJ1-2, with a possible D match to TRBD1 (5 bases). Trimming took 5 bases from V and 8 from J, leaving 12 bases between them. CDR1 is SGHAT, CDR2 FQNNGV, per germline. This CDR3 is 12 amino acids long. The CDR3 loop reads CASSHGAGGYTF. CDR3 sequence (DNA): TGTGCCAGCAGCCACGGGGCGGGAGGCTACACCTTC.

This clone was observed a single time. The chain is built from TRBV18 and TRBJ1-3; no clear D gene. CDR1 is KGHSH, CDR2 LQKENI, per germline. The CDR3 is made up of 17 amino acids. V lost 1 base to trimming and J lost 0 bases, with 13 bases between them. CDR3 bases: TGTGCCAGCTCACCACAGATCGGAGGTTCCTCTGGAAACACCATATATTTT. Translation: CASSPQIGGSSGNTIYF.

This chain uses TRBV4-1 with TRBJ2-1, with 9 bases aligning to TRBD2. V dropped 0 bases and J dropped 6; count of bases not matched to a gene: 12. Germline values: CDR1 MGHRA, CDR2 YSYEKL. There are 18 residues in the CDR3. The CDR3 sequence: CASSQDPVEIAGANEQFF. The CDR3 DNA follows: TGCGCCAGCAGCCAAGATCCCGTGGAAATAGCGGGAGCCAATGAGCAGTTCTTC.

The gene calls are TRBV30 and TRBJ1-6; 7 nucleotides line up with TRBD1. Germline CDR1 is GTSNPN and CDR2 is SVGIG (reference sequence). The length of the CDR3 is 12 residues. V lost 5 bases, J lost 6 bases, and 1 base stayed unmatched. The CDR3 spells CAWGTANSPLHF. The CDR3 coding sequence is TGTGCCTGGGGGACAGCTAATTCACCCCTCCACTTT.

This clone has only a few counts. This chain joins TRBV5-1 and TRBJ2-6; D gene ambiguous. Germline CDR1 and CDR2: SGHRS and YFSETQ. Trimming removed 2 bases at V and 0 bases at J, with 9 bases between. This CDR3 comprises 16 residues. The CDR3 is CASSFPPYSGANVLTF. CDR3 in DNA: TGCGCCAGCAGCTTTCCCCCGTACTCTGGGGCCAACGTCCTGACTTTC.

This clone was counted once. J is TRBJ2-3 and V is TRBV7-5; TRBD2 is the table's D call, not checked against the DNA. TRBV7-5 is shown as a pseudogene. The length of the CDR3 is 17 residues. CDR3 nucleotide sequence: TGTGCCAGAAGCGGTCCCGGGACTAGCGGGAGCACAGATACGCAGTATTTT. It codes for CARSGPGTSGSTDTQYF.

This clone was seen more than once but under ten times. The chain joins TRBV10-2 to TRBJ1-2; 7 nucleotides line up with TRBD1. Germline CDR1 reads WSHSY; CDR2 reads SAAADI. The CDR3 length is 14 residues. Trimming removed 3 bases from V and 5 bases from J; junction bases left unmatched: 6. The CDR3 sequence: CASSDLGTAYGYTF. The CDR3 DNA is TGCGCCAGCAGTGATCTGGGGACAGCTTATGGCTACACCTTC.

The chain employs TRBV15 and TRBJ2-1; weak D call: TRBD2 (6 bases). This CDR3 has 12 residues. Trimming stripped 7 bases from V and 9 bases from J, with 13 bases between. Germline CDR1 and CDR2: LNHNV and YYDKDF (reference sequence). The CDR3 nucleotides read TGTGCCACCACCCAGGGACTGGGTGAGCAGTTCTTC. It specifies CATTQGLGEQFF.

This clone was recorded only once. V usage is TRBV3-1 (or the pseudogene TRBV3-2) and J usage is TRBJ1-4; TRBD1 is a possible D gene (5 bases). Germline lookup yields CDR1 LGHDT and CDR2 YNNKEL (reference sequence). The CDR3 covers 15 residues. Trimming pared 5 bases from V and 8 bases from J, leaving 18 bases between. The DNA of the CDR3 is TGTGCCAGCAGCAATACCATGGCAGGGAGGGAAAAACTGTTTTTT. Its protein is CASSNTMAGREKLFF.

The CDR3 sequence: CASSLRQGPSVDYGYTF. CDR3 bases: TGCGCCAGCAGCTTACGGCAGGGGCCGTCGGTGGACTATGGCTACACCTTC. This chain connects TRBV5-1 to TRBJ1-2; D possibly corresponds to TRBD1 (6 bases). The CDR3 runs to 17 residues. Germline CDR1 and CDR2: SGHRS and YFSETQ. With 2 bases removed from V and 3 bases from J, the gap between germline ends came to 20 bases.